Listed below are T cell receptor beta chains from one sample, sequenced in a study of cytomegalovirus exposure and HLA in healthy donors. TCRdb keeps only in-frame clones here, not all; method: immunoSEQ multiplex PCR. The table has about 200,000 clones, approximately 78% seen once. Specimen: PBMCs. These receptors came from a man younger than 45 in good health and CMV-seronegative. Both conserved end residues are part of each CDR3. Each record gives: J gene, CDR3 length, V gene, clone size, D gene, CDR3 DNA, CDR3 protein. D genes are given only for firm matches. Size values are once, few and many counts, or a class for expanded clones, and some rows have none.

J gene: TRBJ2-3; CDR3 length: 14; V gene: TRBV6-4; clone size: few; D gene: -; CDR3 DNA: TGTGCCAGCAGTTTAGGCGGGGGCACAGATACGCAGTATTTT; CDR3 protein: CASSLGGGTDTQYF
J gene: TRBJ2-1; CDR3 length: 15; V gene: TRBV12-5; clone size: -; D gene: TRBD2; CDR3 DNA: TGTGCTAGTGGCCCTGGGACTACCCACTACAATGAGCAGTTCTTC; CDR3 protein: CASGPGTTHYNEQFF
J gene: TRBJ1-2; CDR3 length: 13; V gene: TRBV4-1; clone size: -; D gene: -; CDR3 DNA: TGCGCCAGCAGCCAAGATTCAGTATCTGGCTACACCTTC; CDR3 protein: CASSQDSVSGYTF
J gene: TRBJ2-3; CDR3 length: 16; V gene: TRBV5-6; clone size: -; D gene: -; CDR3 DNA: TGTGCCAGCAGCCCCTGGGACAACTACATCACAGATACGCAGTATTTT; CDR3 protein: CASSPWDNYITDTQYF
J gene: TRBJ1-4; CDR3 length: 15; V gene: TRBV23-1; clone size: -; D gene: -; CDR3 DNA: TGCGCCAGCAGTCAATCAGGAGAAAATAATGAAAAACTGTTTTTT; CDR3 protein: CASSQSGENNEKLFF
J gene: TRBJ2-3; CDR3 length: 11; V gene: TRBV5-1; clone size: -; D gene: -; CDR3 DNA: TGCGCCAGCAGCTCGGCGGGGGCACAGTATTTT; CDR3 protein: CASSSAGAQYF
J gene: TRBJ2-2; CDR3 length: 17; V gene: TRBV4-1; clone size: -; D gene: TRBD1; CDR3 DNA: TGCGCCAGCAGCCAAGAAGGAACAGGGGGAAACACCGGGGAGCTGTTTTTT; CDR3 protein: CASSQEGTGGNTGELFF
J gene: TRBJ2-7; CDR3 length: 14; V gene: TRBV2; clone size: -; D gene: TRBD1; CDR3 DNA: TGTGCCAGCAGGGTCGGACAGGGCTCCTACGAGCAGTACTTC; CDR3 protein: CASRVGQGSYEQYF
J gene: TRBJ1-2; CDR3 length: 15; V gene: TRBV5-1; clone size: -; D gene: -; CDR3 DNA: TGCGCCAGCAGCCGTGGTCAGTCTGCTAACTATGGCTACACCTTC; CDR3 protein: CASSRGQSANYGYTF
J gene: TRBJ1-2; CDR3 length: 15; V gene: TRBV5-4; clone size: -; D gene: -; CDR3 DNA: TGTGCCAGCAGCAAAACGCCCGGGTTCCGAGGAGGCTACACCTTC; CDR3 protein: CASSKTPGFRGGYTF
J gene: TRBJ2-1; CDR3 length: 16; V gene: TRBV28; clone size: -; D gene: -; CDR3 DNA: TGTGCCAGCAGTCGTCTGGCAGGGGTGGACTACAATGAGCAGTTCTTC; CDR3 protein: CASSRLAGVDYNEQFF
J gene: TRBJ1-1; CDR3 length: 13; V gene: TRBV29-1; clone size: -; D gene: TRBD1; CDR3 DNA: TGCAGCTCGGACCGACAGGGCGAAACTGAAGCTTTCTTT; CDR3 protein: CSSDRQGETEAFF
J gene: TRBJ2-7; CDR3 length: 14; V gene: TRBV14; clone size: -; D gene: -; CDR3 DNA: TGTGCCAGCAGCCAAGTGCAGGGTTGGGACGAGCAGTACTTC; CDR3 protein: CASSQVQGWDEQYF
J gene: TRBJ2-1; CDR3 length: 15; V gene: TRBV7-9; clone size: -; D gene: TRBD1; CDR3 DNA: TGTGCCAGCAGCCACCCAGGGGGCGCGGGCAATGAGCAGTTCTTC; CDR3 protein: CASSHPGGAGNEQFF
J gene: TRBJ1-5; CDR3 length: 16; V gene: TRBV28; clone size: -; D gene: TRBD1; CDR3 DNA: TGTGCCAGCAACCTCCAGGGGGCGCTTAGCAATCAGCCCCAGCATTTT; CDR3 protein: CASNLQGALSNQPQHF
J gene: TRBJ2-7; CDR3 length: 15; V gene: TRBV10-3; clone size: -; D gene: -; CDR3 DNA: TGTGCCATCAGTGAGTCGTTAGGGACTTCCTACGTGCAGTACTTC; CDR3 protein: CAISESLGTSYVQYF
J gene: TRBJ1-4; CDR3 length: 17; V gene: TRBV6-4; clone size: once; D gene: TRBD1; CDR3 DNA: TGTGCCAGCAGTGCCCCGGGACAGGCCTCAACTAATGAAAAACTGTTTTTT; CDR3 protein: CASSAPGQASTNEKLFF
J gene: TRBJ2-1; CDR3 length: 14; V gene: TRBV27; clone size: once; D gene: -; CDR3 DNA: TGTGCCAGCAGTTTTAAGGGGGCCTACAATGAGCAGTTCTTC; CDR3 protein: CASSFKGAYNEQFF
J gene: TRBJ2-1; CDR3 length: 15; V gene: TRBV5-1; clone size: -; D gene: -; CDR3 DNA: TGCGCCAGCAGCCCTCGGGGGAGCTCCTACAATGAGCAGTTCTTC; CDR3 protein: CASSPRGSSYNEQFF
J gene: TRBJ2-1; CDR3 length: 14; V gene: TRBV5-1; clone size: -; D gene: TRBD2; CDR3 DNA: TGCGCCAGCGCCAGCGGGGGATGGAACAATGAGCAGTTCTTC; CDR3 protein: CASASGGWNNEQFF
J gene: TRBJ1-2; CDR3 length: 17; V gene: TRBV7-9; clone size: -; D gene: TRBD1; CDR3 DNA: TGTACCAGCAGCTCAGCCGGGACAGGGGAAGCTAACTATGGCTACACCTTC; CDR3 protein: CTSSSAGTGEANYGYTF
J gene: TRBJ2-7; CDR3 length: 14; V gene: TRBV28; clone size: -; D gene: TRBD1; CDR3 DNA: TGTGCCAGCAGTTCTCAGGGACAGGGGTACGAGCAGTACTTC; CDR3 protein: CASSSQGQGYEQYF
J gene: TRBJ1-5; CDR3 length: 16; V gene: TRBV9; clone size: -; D gene: -; CDR3 DNA: TGTGCCAGCAGCGTAGGTGGAGGGCGGGAGAATCAGCCCCAGCATTTT; CDR3 protein: CASSVGGGRENQPQHF
J gene: TRBJ1-1; CDR3 length: 13; V gene: TRBV19; clone size: -; D gene: -; CDR3 DNA: TGTGCCAGTAGCAGATTTCAAGATTACAAAGCTTTCTTT; CDR3 protein: CASSRFQDYKAFF
J gene: TRBJ2-7; CDR3 length: 17; V gene: TRBV14; clone size: -; D gene: -; CDR3 DNA: TGTGCCAGCAGCCACGGACTACAGGGGCCCCTCTCCTACGAGCAGTACTTC; CDR3 protein: CASSHGLQGPLSYEQYF
J gene: TRBJ1-1; CDR3 length: 15; V gene: TRBV4-1; clone size: few; D gene: -; CDR3 DNA: TGCGCCAGCAGCCAAGTTCGTCAGGGTTTGACTGAAGCTTTCTTT; CDR3 protein: CASSQVRQGLTEAFF
J gene: TRBJ1-1; CDR3 length: 14; V gene: TRBV27; clone size: -; D gene: TRBD1; CDR3 DNA: TGTGCCAGCAGTCGGACAGGAGGGGACACTGAAGCTTTCTTT; CDR3 protein: CASSRTGGDTEAFF
J gene: TRBJ1-6; CDR3 length: 18; V gene: TRBV28; clone size: -; D gene: -; CDR3 DNA: TGTGCCACCCTGATCAGGCTTCAACGTGGCTCCTATAATTCACCCCTCCACTTT; CDR3 protein: CATLIRLQRGSYNSPLHF
J gene: TRBJ1-2; CDR3 length: 13; V gene: TRBV5-1; clone size: -; D gene: TRBD1; CDR3 DNA: TGCGCCAGCTCCCGAGGGGACAGTACTGGCTACACCTTC; CDR3 protein: CASSRGDSTGYTF
J gene: TRBJ1-3; CDR3 length: 16; V gene: TRBV5-1; clone size: -; D gene: -; CDR3 DNA: TGCGCCAGCAGCACCGGGGAGACGAACTCTGGAAACACCATATATTTT; CDR3 protein: CASSTGETNSGNTIYF
J gene: TRBJ2-5; CDR3 length: 13; V gene: TRBV29-1; clone size: -; D gene: -; CDR3 DNA: TGCAGCGTTGAGCTGGGGCGGCAAGAGACCCAGTACTTC; CDR3 protein: CSVELGRQETQYF
J gene: TRBJ2-3; CDR3 length: 13; V gene: TRBV19; clone size: -; D gene: -; CDR3 DNA: TGTGCCAGTAGTCCCTATGGCAGGGTCATGCAGTATTTT; CDR3 protein: CASSPYGRVMQYF
J gene: TRBJ2-5; CDR3 length: 14; V gene: TRBV28; clone size: once; D gene: TRBD2; CDR3 DNA: TGTGCCGGGGGGGCTAGCGGGACACAAGAGACCCAGTACTTC; CDR3 protein: CAGGASGTQETQYF
J gene: TRBJ1-4; CDR3 length: 16; V gene: TRBV6-6; clone size: -; D gene: -; CDR3 DNA: TGTGCCAGCAGTTTTCCGAGGGTAGGGTCTAATGAAAAACTGTTTTTT; CDR3 protein: CASSFPRVGSNEKLFF
J gene: TRBJ1-2; CDR3 length: 20; V gene: TRBV28; clone size: once; D gene: -; CDR3 DNA: TGTGCCAGCAGTTCCATACCGGCCCCTGAACAGGGAGCCTTTAACTATGGCTACACCTTC; CDR3 protein: CASSSIPAPEQGAFNYGYTF
J gene: TRBJ1-2; CDR3 length: 15; V gene: TRBV6-1; clone size: -; D gene: -; CDR3 DNA: TGTGCCAGCATCCACCCAGATGTATATGACTATGGCTACACCTTC; CDR3 protein: CASIHPDVYDYGYTF
J gene: TRBJ2-5; CDR3 length: 16; V gene: TRBV9; clone size: -; D gene: TRBD1; CDR3 DNA: TGTGCCAGCAGTAAACACGACAGGGTAGAGGGAGAGACCCAGTACTTC; CDR3 protein: CASSKHDRVEGETQYF
J gene: TRBJ2-7; CDR3 length: 12; V gene: TRBV11-1; clone size: -; D gene: -; CDR3 DNA: TGTGCCAGCAGTTCGGACTTTTACGAGCAGTACTTC; CDR3 protein: CASSSDFYEQYF
J gene: TRBJ2-7; CDR3 length: 15; V gene: TRBV6-1; clone size: -; D gene: -; CDR3 DNA: TGTGCCAGCAGGGCCAGGGGTATAAACCCTTACGAGCAGTACTTC; CDR3 protein: CASRARGINPYEQYF